The sequence of this T cell receptor beta chain was determined in a study of shared T cell receptors in the human thymus. The CDR3 totals 14 residues. The germline V gene has CDR1 SGHTA and CDR2 FQGNSA. The germline V and J ends were trimmed by 5 bases and 5 bases, with 13 bases remaining between them. The table came from immunoSEQ multiplex PCR; TCRdb's copy has only in-frame clones and leaves some out. Among under 450,000 clones listed, about 95% were seen once. The TCR sequence derives from a human donor. This chain joins TRBV7-2 and TRBJ2-1; tentatively, D is TRBD1 (5 bases). What was sequenced was thymocytes. Written as DNA, the CDR3 is TGTGCCAGCAGCCCCAACAGGCTGGACAATGAGCAGTTCTTC. Protein product: CASSPNRLDNEQFF.